This TCR beta chain was captured by sequencing in a study of shared clonotypes between healthy human individuals. This clone has just one count. CD45RO-negative CD8 cells positively selected for CCR7 made up the naive population, which excluded terminally differentiated effector memory CD45RA+ cells. Assay: immunoSEQ multiplex PCR; the TCRdb copy retains only in-frame clones and omits some. This sample has some 2,100,000 clones, with 93% found just once. Germline assignment: CDR1 SEHNR and CDR2 FQNEAQ (reference sequence). The CDR3 totals 17 residues. Trimming took 5 bases from V and 4 from J, leaving 20 bases between them.

The gene calls are TRBV7-9 and TRBJ1-4; D unclear. The sample consisted of naive CD8+ T cells from PBMCs. The receptor was derived from a man between 18 and 35 years old in good health. Some clones in this sample may be carry-over from other donors' samples. CDR3 sequence (DNA): TGTGCCAGCAGCGGCAAAAGAGACGGTCCAATTAATGAAAAACTGTTTTTT. Translation gives CASSGKRDGPINEKLFF.